Listed below are T cell receptor beta chains from one sample, sequenced in a study of shared clonotypes between healthy human individuals. Sequenced by immunoSEQ multiplex PCR; TCRdb stores in-frame clones only, minus some. The sample yields over a million clones, about four fifths seen once. Sequenced material: memory CD4+ T cells from PBMCs. These receptors originate from a man aged 18-30 years in good health. Some clones in this sample may be carry-over from other donors' samples. Both conserved end residues are trimmed from each CDR3. The D gene is left open where the match is weak.

>TRBV4-3|TRBD2|TRBJ2-1
ASSQDVLAGGPQF
>TRBV5-1|TRBD1|TRBJ1-2
ASSRDSNYGYT
>TRBV6-6|-|TRBJ1-1
ASSKGTEAF
>TRBV29-1|TRBD1|TRBJ1-2
SVSGQGIFGYT
>TRBV15|-|TRBJ1-2
ATSTGAGSGYT
>TRBV28|-|TRBJ1-5
ASNKRPSNQPQH
>TRBV19|TRBD1|TRBJ1-5
ASSPRDRGYNQPQH
>TRBV28|TRBD1|TRBJ1-2
ASSLEDRVGGYT
>TRBV5-1|TRBD2|TRBJ2-3
ASSPGLAESTDTQY
>TRBV6-6|-|TRBJ2-7
ASSRNPTELYEQY
>TRBV11-1|-|TRBJ2-7
ASSLWQPSYEQY
>TRBV10-2|TRBD2|TRBJ2-1
ASRLAGLDEQF
>TRBV5-4|-|TRBJ1-2
ASSFDSNYGYT
>TRBV7-3|TRBD2|TRBJ2-6
ASAPGRVGRAGANVLT
>TRBV6-6|-|TRBJ2-3
ASSDEGFSQY
>TRBV5-1|-|TRBJ1-1
ASSMEGGTNTEAF
>TRBV28|TRBD1|TRBJ2-4
ASSWTTGARNIQY
>TRBV6-1|-|TRBJ2-1
ASSEGTPGANEQF
>TRBV28|TRBD1|TRBJ2-7
ASSLYVGQGAGGEQY
>TRBV7-6|-|TRBJ2-6
ASSLGGVSSSGANVLT
>TRBV20-1|-|TRBJ2-3
SAPLGDTQY
>TRBV19|-|TRBJ1-4
ASSEYEKLF
>TRBV5-1|-|TRBJ2-1
ASSFRGPQYNEQF
>TRBV19|-|TRBJ2-7
ASSSQGGLDEQY
>TRBV5-1|TRBD2|TRBJ2-1
ASSRGELAGFNEQF
>TRBV19|TRBD1|TRBJ2-1
ASSPAGQGALAPFYNEQF
>TRBV5-1|-|TRBJ2-7
ASSLGGDSYEQY
>TRBV10-3|-|TRBJ2-7
AIKASQRATYEQY
>TRBV7-2|TRBD2|TRBJ2-3
ASSLGGLVTDTQY
>TRBV18|-|TRBJ1-2
ASSPNVANYGYT
>TRBV25-1|-|TRBJ2-3
ASSPSAGPRDTQY
>TRBV18|TRBD1|TRBJ1-5
ASSPLPPGTGSNQPQH
>TRBV28|-|TRBJ1-1
ASSPPMAGVNTEAF
>TRBV7-3|-|TRBJ2-1
ASSLIASTYNEQF
>TRBV2|TRBD2|TRBJ2-1
ASSGGGTEQF
>TRBV6-1|-|TRBJ2-3
ASKTVADTQY
>TRBV2|TRBD2|TRBJ2-1
ASRLLAGGNSYNEQF
>TRBV7-6|-|TRBJ2-3
ASSLEGYGDTQY
>TRBV7-2|-|TRBJ2-7
ASSQNQGRNAGEQY
>TRBV5-1|-|TRBJ2-1
ASSWGAAGNEQF
>TRBV9|-|TRBJ2-2
ASSVGGFTGELF
>TRBV5-1|TRBD1|TRBJ1-1
ASSFRDSLLNTEAF
>TRBV7-8|TRBD1|TRBJ1-2
ASSLRQGAGYGYT
>TRBV5-4|-|TRBJ2-2
ASSSTDTGELF
>TRBV7-8|TRBD2|TRBJ2-6
ASSSRGTSGMTGANVLT